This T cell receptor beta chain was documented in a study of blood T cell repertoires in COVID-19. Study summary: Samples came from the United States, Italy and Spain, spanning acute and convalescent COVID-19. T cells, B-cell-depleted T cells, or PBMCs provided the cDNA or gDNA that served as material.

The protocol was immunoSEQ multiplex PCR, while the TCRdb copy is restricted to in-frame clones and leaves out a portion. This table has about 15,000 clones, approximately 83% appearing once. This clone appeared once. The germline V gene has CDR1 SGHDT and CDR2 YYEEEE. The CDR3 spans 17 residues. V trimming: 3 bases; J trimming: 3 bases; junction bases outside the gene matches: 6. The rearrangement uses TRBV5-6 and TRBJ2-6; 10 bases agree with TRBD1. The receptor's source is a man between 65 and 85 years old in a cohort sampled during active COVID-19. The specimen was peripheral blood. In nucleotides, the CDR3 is TGTGCCAGCAGCTGGCCGACAGGGGGCGGTGGGGCCAACGTCCTGACTTTC. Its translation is CASSWPTGGGGANVLTF.